These 10 T cell receptor beta chains originate from one sample sequenced in a study of shared clonotypes between healthy human individuals. Sequencing used immunoSEQ multiplex PCR; TCRdb keeps in-frame clones, though not all of them. The repertoire holds some 510,000 clones, with 79% as singletons. Sequencing input: PBMCs. These receptors were taken from a woman between 40 and 50 years old in good health. Some clones in this sample may be carry-over from other donors' samples.

The chain joins TRBV10-2 to TRBJ2-2; 8 nucleotides line up with TRBD1. V shed 8 bases and J 4 bases; nucleotides not matched to a gene: 6. The CDR3 totals 14 residues. Looked up from germline, CDR1 is WSHSY and CDR2 is SAAADI. CDR3 DNA: TGCGCCAGCCGACAGGGGCAGGGCACCGGGGAGCTGTTTTTT. Protein: CASRQGQGTGELFF.

The chain links TRBV28 to TRBJ2-7, with D perhaps TRBD2 (6 bases). Trimming took off 3 bases at V and 0 bases at J, with 9 bases between the two ends. From germline, CDR1 is MDHEN and CDR2 SYDVKM. The CDR3 consists of 14 residues. CDR3 nucleotides: TGTGCCAGCAGTTTTCACGGGAGCTCCTACGAGCAGTACTTC. Translating gives CASSFHGSSYEQYF.

The V and J genes are TRBV5-6 and TRBJ2-3; 9 positions match TRBD2. Germline V gene data show CDR1 as SGHDT and CDR2 as YYEEEE. J gave up 3 bases and V 7 bases, and 9 bases lay outside the gene matches. This CDR3 is built from 15 residues. The CDR3 here is CASSLLSGRTDTQYF. DNA for the CDR3: TGTGCCAGCTCGCTCCTTAGCGGGAGAACAGATACGCAGTATTTT. The entire variable domain, with the rest obtained from reference TRBV5-6 and TRBJ2-3, is as follows: DAGVTQSPTHLIKTRGQQVTLRCSPKSGHDTVSWYQQALGQGPQFIFQYYEEEERQRGNFPDRFSGHQFPNYSSELNVNALLLGDSALYLCASSLLSGRTDTQYFGPGTRLTVL.

This clone was observed once. The gene calls are TRBV7-2 and TRBJ2-3; D remains ambiguous. V gave up 5 bases and J gave up 4 bases, with 7 bases separating them. Germline CDR1 is SGHTA and CDR2 is FQGNSA. The length of the CDR3 is 12 residues. The CDR3 reads CASSRQSDTQYF. CDR3 sequence (DNA): TGTGCCAGCAGCCGTCAATCAGATACGCAGTATTTT.

The chain joins TRBV7-4 to TRBJ2-7; the D is unclear. The V and J ends lost 3 bases and 0 bases respectively, with 12 bases between them. Germline CDR1 reads SGHVT; CDR2 reads SQSDAQ. The CDR3 spans 15 residues. CDR3 nucleotide sequence: TGTGCCAGCAGCTTGAGAGGAATGAGCTCCTACGAGCAGTACTTC. It codes for CASSLRGMSSYEQYF.

The V gene is TRBV19, the J gene TRBJ1-1; no clear D. The V and J ends lost 2 bases and 2 bases respectively, with 6 bases between them. CDR1 is LNHDA, CDR2 SQIVND, per germline (reference sequence). This CDR3 contains 13 residues. The chain's CDR3 is CASSIKVNTEAFF. Here the CDR3 DNA reads TGTGCCAGTAGTATAAAGGTCAACACTGAAGCTTTCTTT.

The V call is TRBV5-4, the J call TRBJ1-1, with no clear D. Germline CDR1 reads SGHNT; CDR2 reads YYREEE (reference sequence). Trimming cost V 2 bases and J 5 bases, with 10 bases left between them. CDR3 size: 13 residues. Here the CDR3 reads CASSFVAGTEAFF. The CDR3, as DNA: TGTGCCAGCAGCTTCGTCGCCGGGACTGAAGCTTTCTTT.

This clone has a handful of counts. The rearrangement links TRBV7-9 to TRBJ1-1; D may be TRBD1 (5 bases). Germline V lookup: CDR1 SEHNR, CDR2 FQNEAQ (reference sequence). The CDR3 is 14 amino acids. V was cut by 1 base and J by 5 bases, with 11 bases left in between. The CDR3 DNA is TGTGCCAGCAGCTTAGTTTGGGGGGATACTGAAGCTTTCTTT. Its protein is CASSLVWGDTEAFF. The variable domain in full, with the rest retrieved from reference TRBV7-9 and TRBJ1-1, is DTGVSQNPRHKITKRGQNVTFRCDPISEHNRLYWYRQTLGQGPEFLTYFQNEAQLEKSRLLSDRFSAERPKGSFSTLEIQRTEQGDSAMYLCASSLVWGDTEAFFGQGTRLTVV.

The J gene is TRBJ2-2, the V gene TRBV28, with 9 bases fitting TRBD1. The CDR3 sequence is 15 residues long. Germline values: CDR1 MDHEN, CDR2 SYDVKM. V shed 8 bases, J shed 6 bases, and the junction held 10 bases outside the gene matches. The chain's CDR3 is CASLSGTGFSGELFF. DNA of the CDR3: TGTGCCAGCCTATCCGGGACAGGGTTTTCCGGGGAGCTGTTTTTT.

This clone has a handful of counts. This chain links TRBV19 with TRBJ2-7, with 8 bases lining up with TRBD2. V lost 4 bases to trimming and J lost 2 bases; unmatched junction nucleotides: 4. The CDR3 has 14 residues. Germline CDR1 is LNHDA and CDR2 is SQIVND (reference sequence). This CDR3 is CASSTLAGTYEQYF. The CDR3 bases are TGTGCCAGTAGTACCTTAGCGGGAACCTACGAGCAGTACTTC.